These T cell receptor beta chains were read from a single sample in a study of T cell responses to AZD1222 COVID-19 vaccine. Repertoires were generated with immunoSEQ multiplex PCR, while TCRdb's copy carries only in-frame clones and drops some. Of about 130,000 clones listed, over 80% are singletons. The sequencing used peripheral blood, collected 28 days after the second AZD1222 dose. The origin of the receptors is an adult who received the AZD1222 COVID-19 vaccine. Each CDR3 is given with its conserved first and last residue. The order of the fields is J gene, CDR3 length, D gene, V gene, clone size, CDR3 DNA, CDR3 protein. The D gene is left open where the match is weak. Size is omitted from some rows. Given values are once, few, many or a class for expanded clones.

J gene: TRBJ2-5; CDR3 length: 13; D gene: TRBD1; V gene: TRBV7-2; clone size: -; CDR3 DNA: TGTGCCAGCAGCTTGACAGGGTTGGAGACCCAGTACTTC; CDR3 protein: CASSLTGLETQYF
J gene: TRBJ1-1; CDR3 length: 13; D gene: -; V gene: TRBV29-1; clone size: -; CDR3 DNA: TGCAGCTCGATCTTAGGACGAAACACTGAAGCTTTCTTT; CDR3 protein: CSSILGRNTEAFF
J gene: TRBJ2-5; CDR3 length: 15; D gene: TRBD2; V gene: TRBV2; clone size: -; CDR3 DNA: TGTGCCAGCATCGACGGCGGGGGGCCTAATTCGGCCCAGTACTTC; CDR3 protein: CASIDGGGPNSAQYF
J gene: TRBJ1-5; CDR3 length: 13; D gene: -; V gene: TRBV10-3; clone size: -; CDR3 DNA: TGTGCCATCAGTGAGTCGACGGATCAGCCCCAGCATTTT; CDR3 protein: CAISESTDQPQHF
J gene: TRBJ2-3; CDR3 length: 15; D gene: -; V gene: TRBV5-1; clone size: -; CDR3 DNA: TGCGCCAGCAGCTTGGTTGCCCAGATCACAGATACGCAGTATTTT; CDR3 protein: CASSLVAQITDTQYF
J gene: TRBJ2-3; CDR3 length: 19; D gene: TRBD1; V gene: TRBV14; clone size: -; CDR3 DNA: TGTGCCAGCAGCCAATTCGCGTGGGACAGGTGGTCATTGGCAGATACGCAGTATTTT; CDR3 protein: CASSQFAWDRWSLADTQYF
J gene: TRBJ2-2; CDR3 length: 14; D gene: -; V gene: TRBV15; clone size: -; CDR3 DNA: TGTGCCACCAGCAACGAGTCGAACACCGGGGAGCTGTTTTTT; CDR3 protein: CATSNESNTGELFF
J gene: TRBJ1-5; CDR3 length: 15; D gene: TRBD1; V gene: TRBV15; clone size: -; CDR3 DNA: TGTGCCACCAGCGGCGGACAGGTGGGCAATCAGCCCCAGCATTTT; CDR3 protein: CATSGGQVGNQPQHF
J gene: TRBJ2-5; CDR3 length: 15; D gene: -; V gene: TRBV9; clone size: -; CDR3 DNA: TGTGCCAGCAGCGTAGGAACGCTCCACCGGGAGACCCAGTACTTC; CDR3 protein: CASSVGTLHRETQYF
J gene: TRBJ2-5; CDR3 length: 15; D gene: TRBD2; V gene: TRBV18; clone size: -; CDR3 DNA: TGTGCCAGCTCACGGGCGACTAGCGGGGGACAGACCCAGTACTTC; CDR3 protein: CASSRATSGGQTQYF
J gene: TRBJ1-1; CDR3 length: 13; D gene: -; V gene: TRBV28; clone size: -; CDR3 DNA: TGTGCCAGCAGTTCCCATCGAAACACTGAAGCTTTCTTT; CDR3 protein: CASSSHRNTEAFF
J gene: TRBJ1-1; CDR3 length: 13; D gene: -; V gene: TRBV27; clone size: few; CDR3 DNA: TGTGCCAGCAGACATCCAGGGATTACTGAAGCTTTCTTT; CDR3 protein: CASRHPGITEAFF
J gene: TRBJ2-2; CDR3 length: 14; D gene: TRBD1; V gene: TRBV6-4; clone size: -; CDR3 DNA: TGTGCCAGCAGGCCAGGGGGCAACACCGGGGAGCTGTTTTTT; CDR3 protein: CASRPGGNTGELFF
J gene: TRBJ1-2; CDR3 length: 13; D gene: TRBD1; V gene: TRBV12-3/TRBV12-4; clone size: few; CDR3 DNA: TGTGCCAGCAGCCTAACAGGGGTCCATGGCTACACCTTC; CDR3 protein: CASSLTGVHGYTF
J gene: TRBJ1-1; CDR3 length: 14; D gene: TRBD1; V gene: TRBV15; clone size: -; CDR3 DNA: TGTGCCACCAACCGGGACAGAGCCAACACTGAAGCTTTCTTT; CDR3 protein: CATNRDRANTEAFF
J gene: TRBJ1-6; CDR3 length: 13; D gene: -; V gene: TRBV12-3/TRBV12-4; clone size: -; CDR3 DNA: TGTGCCAGCACTCCCGCCCGGGGTTCACCCCTCCACTTT; CDR3 protein: CASTPARGSPLHF
J gene: TRBJ1-1; CDR3 length: 14; D gene: TRBD1; V gene: TRBV5-1; clone size: -; CDR3 DNA: TGCGCCAGCAGCCCCGGACAGGGAATCACTGAAGCTTTCTTT; CDR3 protein: CASSPGQGITEAFF
J gene: TRBJ1-2; CDR3 length: 13; D gene: TRBD1; V gene: TRBV28; clone size: -; CDR3 DNA: TGTGCCAGCAGGTTACAGGGGGTCTATGGCTACACCTTC; CDR3 protein: CASRLQGVYGYTF
J gene: TRBJ2-3; CDR3 length: 17; D gene: TRBD2; V gene: TRBV19; clone size: -; CDR3 DNA: TGTGCCAGTAGTATTCCGGGCGGGGGGCAGAAAGCAGATACGCAGTATTTT; CDR3 protein: CASSIPGGGQKADTQYF
J gene: TRBJ1-2; CDR3 length: 14; D gene: TRBD1; V gene: TRBV28; clone size: -; CDR3 DNA: TGTGCCAGCAGGCCCCCGGGACAGGGTTGGGGCTACACCTTC; CDR3 protein: CASRPPGQGWGYTF
J gene: TRBJ2-7; CDR3 length: 12; D gene: -; V gene: TRBV11-3; clone size: -; CDR3 DNA: TGTGCCAGCAGCTTAGACAGGTACGAGCAGTACTTC; CDR3 protein: CASSLDRYEQYF